These 18 T cell receptor beta chains were all obtained from the same sample, sequenced in a study of T cells in Graves' hyperthyroidism and ophthalmopathy. Amplified regions were TCR beta CDR3 sequences from RNA transcripts. When the TCR CDR3 underwent first-round RT-PCR, the HTBI primer set was used. One entry per CDR3 protein, called by TCRdb with MiXCR from the multiplex PCR reads. The sample records some 400,000 distinct CDR3 sequences, about 15% being singletons. Material: blood. These receptors originate from a woman aged 55-75 years with Graves' hyperthyroidism.

This clonotype has a count of ten or more. The chain employs TRBV6-1 and TRBJ2-1; the D gene is possibly TRBD2 (6 bases). This CDR3 is built from 13 residues. Germline values: CDR1 MNHNS, CDR2 SASEGT. V gave up 2 bases and J gave up 6 bases, with 8 bases separating them. The CDR3 sequence is CASSEPEGNEQFF. Here the CDR3 DNA reads TGTGCCAGCAGTGAACCGGAGGGCAATGAGCAGTTCTTC.

This clonotype was counted at least ten times. This sequence joins TRBV12-3 or TRBV12-4 and TRBJ2-5; D uncertain. The CDR3 runs 13 residues. Trimming took off 5 bases at V and 7 bases at J, with 14 bases between the two ends. CDR3: CASSPRDAGTQYF. CDR3 DNA sequence: TGTGCCAGCAGTCCTCGTGATGCAGGGACCCAGTACTTC.

Ten or more counts support this clonotype. The rearrangement joins TRBV3-1 to TRBJ1-2; 8 bases are shared with TRBD1. Looked up from germline, CDR1 is LGHDT and CDR2 is YNNKEL (reference sequence). This CDR3 contains 14 residues. The ends lost 1 base at V and 7 bases at J; junction bases unmatched: 5. The CDR3 protein is CASSQGTGSFGYTF. In DNA, the CDR3 is TGTGCCAGCAGCCAAGGGACAGGGTCTTTTGGCTACACCTTC.

This clonotype has ten or more counts. J is TRBJ2-5 and V is TRBV7-9; D is uncertain. CDR1 is SEHNR and CDR2 is FQNEAQ in the germline V gene (reference sequence). This CDR3 is 16 amino acids long. The V and J ends lost 3 bases and 5 bases respectively, with 19 bases between them. In DNA form, the CDR3 reads TGTGCCAGCAGCTTGGCGACCGATCCCAGGCAGGAGACCCAGTACTTC. It encodes CASSLATDPRQETQYF.

Remarks on this clonotype: Just one base apart from a much larger clone, this may be a read error. The rearrangement links TRBV24-1 to TRBJ1-4, with TRBD1 as a possible D gene (5 bases). This CDR3 comprises 16 residues. CDR1 is KGHDR, CDR2 SFDVKD, per germline. The CDR3 loop is CAASDSQEKPNEKLFF. The CDR3 nucleotides are TGTGCCGCCAGTGATTCACAGGAAAAACCTAATGAAAAACTGTTTTTT.

This clonotype occurred many times. The genes are TRBV11-2 and TRBJ2-1; 7 positions match TRBD2. Germline V lookup: CDR1 SGHAT, CDR2 FQNNGV. CDR3 length: 18 amino acids. Trimming removed 8 bases from V and 5 bases from J; junction bases left unmatched: 21. Written as DNA, the CDR3 is TGTGCCAGCGCTCTCCTAGCGGACTCTAGACCCGCGGACAATGAGCAGTTCTTC. Residues: CASALLADSRPADNEQFF.

This clonotype was seen more than once but under ten times. This chain joins TRBV7-9 and TRBJ1-1; 8 nucleotides align to TRBD1. CDR1 and CDR2 from the germline V gene are SEHNR and FQNEAQ (reference sequence). The CDR3 totals 18 residues. Unmatched junction bases numbered 14, after V lost 2 bases and J lost 3 bases. CDR3 DNA sequence: TGTGCCAGCAGCTTAACCGCCCCAAACAGGGGGGGATACACTGAAGCTTTCTTT. This encodes CASSLTAPNRGGYTEAFF.

This chain connects TRBV5-1 to TRBJ2-6; a possible D gene is TRBD1 (5 bases). CDR1 is SGHRS, CDR2 YFSETQ, per germline. The V end was cut by 4 bases, the J end by 3 bases, with 8 bases between. CDR3 length: 14 amino acids. For the CDR3, the DNA is TGCGCCAGCAGCCCCAGGGTTGGGGCCAACGTCCTGACTTTC. Translating gives CASSPRVGANVLTF.

This clonotype was counted many times. The chain recombines TRBV28 with TRBJ1-2; 9 positions match TRBD1. The CDR3 extends over 14 amino acids. Trimming took 3 bases from V and 4 from J; bases not matched to a gene: 3. Germline CDR1 reads MDHEN; CDR2 reads SYDVKM. The CDR3 sequence is CASSLDRGTYGYTF. CDR3 DNA sequence: TGTGCCAGCAGTTTGGACAGGGGAACCTATGGCTACACCTTC.

The chain couples TRBV9 to TRBJ2-3; 7 nucleotides match TRBD2. V was clipped by 0 bases and J by 3 bases; unmatched bases: 7. Germline-derived CDR1 and CDR2 are SGDLS and YYNGEE. CDR3 length: 16 residues. The CDR3 region is CASSVVGGLPTDTQYF. The CDR3 region has the DNA TGTGCCAGCAGCGTAGTGGGGGGACTACCGACAGATACGCAGTATTTT.

This sequence joins TRBV20-1 and TRBJ1-2; D possibly corresponds to TRBD1 (6 bases). Germline V gives CDR1 DFQATT, CDR2 SNEGSKA (reference sequence). CDR3 length: 12 residues. The ends were cut back, 4 bases at V and 8 bases at J, with 14 bases in the middle. The CDR3 sequence: CSATGDRWGYTF. For the CDR3, the DNA is TGCAGTGCTACAGGGGACCGGTGGGGCTACACCTTC.

At least ten counts were recorded for this clonotype. V and J are TRBV20-1 and TRBJ2-5; tentatively, D is TRBD1 (6 bases). CDR3 length equals 16 residues. V was cut by 0 bases and J by 5 bases, with 19 bases left in between. Germline CDR1 and CDR2: DFQATT and SNEGSKA (reference sequence). The CDR3, as DNA: TGCAGTGCTAGAGATTGGGTGGCAGGGGTAGGGGAGACCCAGTACTTC. It is translated as CSARDWVAGVGETQYF.

This clonotype showed up many times. The chain employs TRBV12-3 or TRBV12-4 and TRBJ2-2; D uncertain. With 5 bases removed from V and 8 bases from J, the gap between germline ends came to 12 bases. The CDR3 runs 13 residues. For the CDR3, the DNA is TGTGCCAGCAGTCCTCTGACCACGGGGGAGCTGTTTTTT. Amino acid sequence: CASSPLTTGELFF.

This clonotype was detected a few times. V usage is TRBV29-1 and J usage is TRBJ2-5; TRBD2 agrees at 7 bases. The CDR3 is 13 residues long. Germline CDR1 and CDR2: SQVTM and ANQGSEA. The trim removed 7 bases at V and 7 bases at J, leaving 12 bases unmatched. CDR3 nucleotides: TGCAGCGCTGTGCCCGGTGGGGGGGTGACCCAGTACTTC. As protein: CSAVPGGGVTQYF. The full variable domain, with the rest looked up from reference TRBV29-1 and TRBJ2-5, is SAVISQKPSRDICQRGTSLTIQCQVDSQVTMMFWYRQQPGQSLTLIATANQGSEATYESGFVIDKFPISRPNLTFSTLTVSNMSPEDSSIYLCSAVPGGGVTQYFGPGTRLLVL.

In its sample, this clonotype was seen many times. This chain joins TRBV20-1 and TRBJ2-1, with 10 bases identical to TRBD2. Germline-derived CDR1 and CDR2 are DFQATT and SNEGSKA (reference sequence). The CDR3 has 15 amino acids. The V gene end was trimmed by 0 bases and the J gene end by 5 bases; junction bases not matched to a gene: 4. The DNA of the CDR3 is TGCAGTGCTAGAGATTTAGCGGGAGGCAACAATGAGCAGTTCTTC. This sequence encodes CSARDLAGGNNEQFF.

The CDR3 protein is CASSEEGGADTQYF. Here the CDR3 DNA reads TGTGCCAGCAGTGAAGAGGGGGGGGCAGATACGCAGTATTTT. J is TRBJ2-3 and V is TRBV6-1; D perhaps matches TRBD2 (7 bases). The V end was cut by 1 base, the J end by 4 bases, with 9 bases between. The CDR3 consists of 14 residues. Germline values: CDR1 MNHNS, CDR2 SASEGT.

The chain carries TRBV7-9 and TRBJ1-2; D remains ambiguous. The V gene's germline CDR1 is SEHNR and CDR2 FQNEAQ (reference sequence). With 7 bases removed from V and 8 bases from J, the gap between germline ends came to 26 bases. CDR3 size: 16 residues. For the CDR3, the DNA is TGTGCCAGCAACCAGCTCCGGGCGGGAGTATGGTACGGCTACACCTTC. Its translation is CASNQLRAGVWYGYTF. Full variable domain (outside the CDR3, taken from reference TRBV7-9 and TRBJ1-2): DTGVSQNPRHKITKRGQNVTFRCDPISEHNRLYWYRQTLGQGPEFLTYFQNEAQLEKSRLLSDRFSAERPKGSFSTLEIQRTEQGDSAMYLCASNQLRAGVWYGYTFGSGTRLTVV.

This clonotype was found a few times. The chain carries TRBV20-1 and TRBJ2-1; 8 bases line up with TRBD2. Germline V lookup: CDR1 DFQATT, CDR2 SNEGSKA (reference sequence). With V trimmed by 3 bases and J by 6 bases, 13 bases remained unmatched. The CDR3 has 16 residues. The CDR3 DNA is TGCAGTGCTAGGAGGGCCGGGGCGGGAGGAGGCAATGAGCAGTTCTTC. Translating gives CSARRAGAGGGNEQFF.